The clone carrying this T cell receptor (beta chain) was seen many times. Its specificity is not known. This entry is derived from a study of blood T cells in healthy people across ages. The use of a sample-barcoded 5' primer and a J-beta primer mix characterized a second PCR of roughly 6 to 11 cycles. TCRdb passed the 5' RACE reads through MiXCR, listing each CDR3 protein once. The sample lists about 1,800,000 distinct CDR3 sequences; under 30% were seen once. Points from the study as a whole: A strong correlation between TCR beta diversity and naive T cell percentage was seen.

CDR3 size: 14 residues. Trimming shortened V by 5 bases and J by 2 bases, and 13 bases separated the two germline ends. Germline CDR1 is SNHLY and CDR2 is FYNNEI. Material for sequencing was blood. The chain carries TRBV2 and TRBJ2-7; tentatively, D is TRBD1 (5 bases). The TCR was taken from a woman aged 30 to 39 in good health. The CDR3 DNA reads TGTGCCAGCAGTTCGGTGGACAAGGCCTACGAGCAGTACTTC. It translates to CASSSVDKAYEQYF.